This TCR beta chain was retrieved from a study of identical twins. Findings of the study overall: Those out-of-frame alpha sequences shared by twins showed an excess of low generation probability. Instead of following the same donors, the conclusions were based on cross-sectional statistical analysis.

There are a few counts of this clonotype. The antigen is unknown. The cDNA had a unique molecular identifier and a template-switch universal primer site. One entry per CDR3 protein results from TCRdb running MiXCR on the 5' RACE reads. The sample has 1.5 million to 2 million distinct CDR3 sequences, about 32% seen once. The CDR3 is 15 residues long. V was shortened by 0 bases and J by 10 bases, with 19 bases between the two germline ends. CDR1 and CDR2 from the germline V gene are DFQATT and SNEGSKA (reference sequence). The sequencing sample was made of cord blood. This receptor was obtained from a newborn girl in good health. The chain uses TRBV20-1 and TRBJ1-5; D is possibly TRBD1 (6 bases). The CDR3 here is CSARDSGQRADPQHF. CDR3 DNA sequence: TGCAGTGCTAGAGATTCCGGACAGAGGGCCGACCCCCAGCATTTT.